Reported below is one TCR beta chain. Study processing details: Estimation of nucleated cell counts relied on the amplification of reference gene primers. TCRdb's copy holds only in-frame clones and misses some; the assay was immunoSEQ multiplex PCR. Clone size and the V and J calls come from that table; the DNA yielded D and trimming. The profile shows 210,000 or so clones, 92% of them singletons. The sample is drawn from a study of blood T cell repertoires in COVID-19. About the research overall: Some COVID-19 samples were acute and others convalescent; all came from the United States, Italy and Spain. T cells, B-cell-depleted T cells, or PBMCs provided the cDNA or gDNA that served as material.

V trimming: 7 bases; J trimming: 11 bases; junction bases outside the gene matches: 15. Germline values: CDR1 MNHEY, CDR2 SVGAGI. The CDR3 contains 14 residues. The chain links TRBV6-5 to TRBJ1-1; TRBD1 matches 8 bases. The sequencing input was peripheral blood. The sequence was collected from a man aged 30 to 45 with acute or convalescent COVID-19. Written as DNA, the CDR3 is TGTGCCAGCAAGTTACCCTCTCCGGGACAGGAGGCTTTCTTT. Translation gives CASKLPSPGQEAFF.